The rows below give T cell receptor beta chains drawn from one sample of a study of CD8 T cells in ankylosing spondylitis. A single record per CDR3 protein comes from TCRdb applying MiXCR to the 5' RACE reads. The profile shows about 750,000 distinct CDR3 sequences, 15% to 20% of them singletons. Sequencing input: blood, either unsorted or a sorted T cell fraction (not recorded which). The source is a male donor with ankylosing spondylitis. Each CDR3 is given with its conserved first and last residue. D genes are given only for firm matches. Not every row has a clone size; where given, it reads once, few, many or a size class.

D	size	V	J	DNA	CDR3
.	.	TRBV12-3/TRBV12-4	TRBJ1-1	TGTGCCAGCCGGCCCCTCGAGGACACTGAAGCTTTCTTT	CASRPLEDTEAFF
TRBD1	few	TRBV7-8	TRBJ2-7	TGTGCCAGCAGCTTAGAATTGACAGGGGGGGGACGAGGGCAGTACTTC	CASSLELTGGGRGQYF
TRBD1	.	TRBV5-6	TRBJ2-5	TGTGCCAGCAGCCTGGACAGGGTGGGGGAGACCCAGTACTTC	CASSLDRVGETQYF
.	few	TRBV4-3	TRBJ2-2	TGCGCCAGCAGCCAAGAAATGGGACCCGGGGAGCTGTTTTTT	CASSQEMGPGELFF
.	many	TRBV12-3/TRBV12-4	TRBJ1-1	TGTGCCAGCCTAACCCTCGGCCGGCCTGAAGCTTTCTTT	CASLTLGRPEAFF
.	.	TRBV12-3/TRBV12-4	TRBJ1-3	TGTGCCAGCAGAGCGACATTCTCTGGAAACACCATATATTTT	CASRATFSGNTIYF
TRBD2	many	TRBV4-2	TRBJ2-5	TGTGCCAGCAGCCACCTAGCGGGGGGGCCCCAAGAGACCCAGTACTTC	CASSHLAGGPQETQYF
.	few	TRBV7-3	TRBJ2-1	TGTGCCAGCAGCATTGGACCGGCAGGCTCCTACAATGAGCAGTTCTTC	CASSIGPAGSYNEQFF
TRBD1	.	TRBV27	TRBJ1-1	TGTGCCAGCAGTATGACAGGGACTGAAGCTTTCTTT	CASSMTGTEAFF
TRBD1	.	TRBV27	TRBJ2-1	TGTGCCAGCGAGCCCGGGACAGGGAATGAGCAGTTCTTC	CASEPGTGNEQFF
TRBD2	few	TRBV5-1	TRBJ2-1	TGCGCCAGCAGCTGGACTAGCGGGTCTGACAACGTCTCCTACAATGAGCAGTTCTTC	CASSWTSGSDNVSYNEQFF
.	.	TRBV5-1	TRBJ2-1	TGCGCCAGCAGACCTACTCAGGGTATCCACAATGAGCAGATCTTC	CASRPTQGIHNEQIF
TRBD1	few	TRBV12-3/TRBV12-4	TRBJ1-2	TGTGCCAGCGCCAGGGGGCAAGTTGGGGGCTACACCTTC	CASARGQVGGYTF
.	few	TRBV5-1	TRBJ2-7	TGCGCCAGCAGCATGGAGGGGGACGAGCAGTACTTC	CASSMEGDEQYF
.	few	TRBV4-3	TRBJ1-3	TGCGCCAGCAGCCAAGAAACTCCGACGTCCTCTGGAAACACCATATATTTT	CASSQETPTSSGNTIYF
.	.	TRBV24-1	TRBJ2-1	TGTGCCACCAGTGATTCAGGACGGTTCCGGGATGAGCAGTTCTTC	CATSDSGRFRDEQFF
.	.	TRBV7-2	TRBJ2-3	TGTGCCAGCAGCCAGACTGCAGATACGCAGTATTTT	CASSQTADTQYF
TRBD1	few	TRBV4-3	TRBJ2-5	TGCGCCAGCAGCCTAATGGGGGACAGTGAGACCCAGTACTTC	CASSLMGDSETQYF
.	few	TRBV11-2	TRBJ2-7	TGTGCCAGCAGCTTAGAGGGTCGAGGGTGGGGACGACCCCTATCCTACGAGCAGTACTTC	CASSLEGRGWGRPLSYEQYF
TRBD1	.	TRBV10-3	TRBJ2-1	TGTGCCATCAGAGGCCCCGGACAGGGGGGATTGAATGAGCAGTTCTTC	CAIRGPGQGGLNEQFF
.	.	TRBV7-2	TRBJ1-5	TGTGCCAGCAGCTTAGAATCGGCCGGTTATCAGCCCCAGCATTTT	CASSLESAGYQPQHF
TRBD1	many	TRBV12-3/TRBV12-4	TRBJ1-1	TGTGCCAGCAGTCCCGGGACAGCGACTCCTATGAACACTGAAGCTTTCTTT	CASSPGTATPMNTEAFF
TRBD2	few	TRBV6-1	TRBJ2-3	TGTGCCAGCAGTGAATTAAGAGCGGGGGGCCGCACAGATACGCAGTATTTT	CASSELRAGGRTDTQYF
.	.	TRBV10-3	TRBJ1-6	TGTGCCATCAGGCAGGGAGGGGGGCCTAATTCACCCCTCCACTTT	CAIRQGGGPNSPLHF
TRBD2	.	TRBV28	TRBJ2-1	TGTGCCAGCAGTCCACACCGGACTAGCGGGAGATACAATGAGCAGTTCTTC	CASSPHRTSGRYNEQFF
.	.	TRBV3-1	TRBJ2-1	TGTGCCAGCAGCCACGTCGATGAGCAGTTCTTC	CASSHVDEQFF
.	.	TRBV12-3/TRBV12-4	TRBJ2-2	TGTGCCAGCAGGAGATCCCTGACAGAGACGGAGCTGTTTTTT	CASRRSLTETELFF
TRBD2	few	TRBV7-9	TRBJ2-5	TGTGCCAGCAGCCCGACTAGCGGGCCCCAGGTAGAGACCCAGTACTTC	CASSPTSGPQVETQYF
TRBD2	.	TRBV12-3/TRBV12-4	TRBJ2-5	TGTGCCAGCAGTTTAAGCGGGAAGAGAGAGACCCAGTACTTC	CASSLSGKRETQYF
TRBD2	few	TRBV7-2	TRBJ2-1	TGTGCCAGCAGCTCCCTAGCGGGATCCAGCTACAATGAGCAGTTCTTC	CASSSLAGSSYNEQFF
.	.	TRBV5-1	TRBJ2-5	TGCGCCAGCAGCGCAGGGGCTAGAGAGACCCAGTACTTC	CASSAGARETQYF
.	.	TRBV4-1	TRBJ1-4	TGCGCCAGCAGCCAAGAGGGGGCGAAGGGGGAAAAACTGTTTTTT	CASSQEGAKGEKLFF
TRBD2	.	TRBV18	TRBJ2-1	TGTGCCAGCTCACCGCTAGCGGGAGAAAGGTATGAGCAGTTCTTC	CASSPLAGERYEQFF
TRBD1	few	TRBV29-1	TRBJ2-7	TGCAGCGTTGAAGGCCCCACAGGGGGCCGGGAGCAGTACTTC	CSVEGPTGGREQYF
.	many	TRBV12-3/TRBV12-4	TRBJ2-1	TGTGCCAGCAGTTTGCTCGCCACAGCAGGGCGCTCCTACAATGAGCAGTTCTTC	CASSLLATAGRSYNEQFF
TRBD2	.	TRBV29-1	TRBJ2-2	TGCAGCGTTCTCCTAGCGGAAGCGAACACCGGGGAGCTGTTTTTT	CSVLLAEANTGELFF
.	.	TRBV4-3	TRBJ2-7	TGCGCCAGCAGCCAAGACAGGACGCCCGGTCCCTACGAGCAGTACTTC	CASSQDRTPGPYEQYF
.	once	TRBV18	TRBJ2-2	TGTGCCAGCTCACCACCTCCTACGGAAAACACCGGGGAGCTGTTTTTT	CASSPPPTENTGELFF
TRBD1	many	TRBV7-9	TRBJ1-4	TGTGCCAGCAGCACCGGACAGGGGGCTAATGAAAAACTGTTTTTT	CASSTGQGANEKLFF
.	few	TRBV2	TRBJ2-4	TGTGCCAGCAGTGAACTAACAGGACTAGCCAAAAACATTCAGTACTTC	CASSELTGLAKNIQYF
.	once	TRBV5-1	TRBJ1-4	TGCGCCAGCAGCTTGGCGGAAGGTCCTACAACTAATGAAAAACTGTTTTTT	CASSLAEGPTTNEKLFF
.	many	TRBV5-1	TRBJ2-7	TGCGCCAGCAGCTTGGTACGTACCGAGCAGTACTTC	CASSLVRTEQYF
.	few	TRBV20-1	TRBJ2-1	TGCAGTGCAAGGGACCACTACAATGAGCAGTTCTTC	CSARDHYNEQFF